This note documents a single TCR beta chain sequence. Its specific antigen is unknown. In this record, gene identifiers and germline sequences come from the mouse. The read terminates 1 residue ahead of where the CDR3 ends, so the germline J gene completes it. The data belong to a study of tissue T cells after allogeneic stem cell transplantation (dated by TCRdb to about 2022). For the study in its entirety: Using research autopsies of patients with and without GVHD, plus mouse models of GVHD, the study profiled TCR beta repertoires across many tissues. On the human side, the study was prospective and observational, with no blinding or randomization.

Library method: the immunoSEQ multiplex PCR assay. Adaptive Biotechnologies performed the TCRbeta CDR3 sequencing at survey depth and reported CDR3 sequences, V/J genes, productive frequency and template counts. TCR beta CDR3 regions were amplified from genomic DNA rather than RNA. The source study handled its data this way. Jensen-Shannon divergence was used to quantify pairwise repertoire overlap between tissues, with a value of 1 meaning complete divergence and a value of 0 meaning identical repertoires. Tissues were grouped by single-linkage agglomerative hierarchical clustering of pairwise JSD values, and the clustering results were shown as dendrograms. All patient samples were analyzed with GLIPH2 using simulation_depth 1000, kmer_min_depth 3 and cdr3_length_cutoff 8, and only groups containing more than two unique CDR3s were kept. A standardized tissue-overlap score was generated by extrapolating Jaccard GLIPH-group overlap across patients to a standard repertoire size of 1000 clones. Associations of diversity with clinical or experimental variables used linear mixed-effect models with tissue fixed effects and individual random effects. The immuneACCESS repertoire file appears here via TCRdb, limited to in-frame rearrangements. These files lack a portion of the clones; in checked studies, under half of the deficit traces to unresolved V genes, and the cause of the others is not known. That table is the source of V, J and clone size, and D and trimming were worked out from the DNA. The sample table contains about 7,400 clones; only one count was recorded for 55% to 75% of them. The top ten hold 0.7% to 0.95% of the sample.

CDR1 is given as NNHNN and CDR2 as SYGAGS, both from the germline V gene (reference sequence). The germline V and J ends show losses of 3 bases and 6 bases respectively, and no gene match explains 8 bases of the junction. Counted from cysteine to phenylalanine, this CDR3 has 15 amino acids. The CDR3 was read in part: 42 bases, with the frame set at base 1. Study-wide findings and limitations: Within patients, how anatomically similar tissues were was a major factor shaping TCR repertoire composition, regardless of disease or transplant status. In both patients and mice, T cells from blood and spleen picked up only a limited part of the TCR repertoire that was detected in tissues. Which tissue TCRs were alloreactive or antigen-specific was not determined in the study, and some clones might have been persisting host cells. A small and clinically heterogeneous patient cohort was studied, and sampling depth was acknowledged as a limitation. Not many T cell clones showed up in more than one patient, yet clustering based on motifs uncovered repertoire signatures that were shared across patients in a tissue-specific way.

The source is a female BALB/c mouse in good health. The MHC haplotype carried by mice of this strain is H2-d. Sequenced: blood. The rearranged segments are TRBV13-2 and TRBJ1-4; TRBD1 agrees with 7 junctional bases. The CDR3 bases that were read are TGTGCCAGCGGTGGGGGAACAGGGGTGCACGAAAGATTATTT. Its protein reads: CASGGGTGVHERLF. The whole CDR3 protein is CASGGGTGVHERLFF.